A single sample gave rise to the 5 T cell receptor beta chains below, sequenced in a study of cytomegalovirus exposure and HLA in healthy donors. 13 Jbeta primers and 60 Vbeta primers were used for the PCR. Sequenced by immunoSEQ multiplex PCR; TCRdb stores in-frame clones only, minus some. This sample has tens of thousands of clones, with approximately 70% found just once. Sequenced: PBMCs. The receptors derive from a man aged 40-55 years in good health and CMV-seropositive.

This chain joins TRBV11-2 and TRBJ2-1; TRBD2 agrees at 15 bases. Germline V gene sequence: CDR1 SGHAT, CDR2 FQNNGV. The CDR3 has 17 amino acids. V dropped 5 bases and J dropped 5; count of bases not matched to a gene: 7. This CDR3 reads CASSVGTSGGTDNEQFF. CDR3 DNA sequence: TGTGCCAGCAGCGTGGGGACTAGCGGGGGGACGGACAATGAGCAGTTCTTC.

This clone is a singleton in its sample. CDR3 protein: CASSVGGSTDTQYF. CDR3 nucleotides: TGTGCCAGCAGTGTTGGGGGGAGCACAGATACGCAGTATTTT. The rearrangement uses TRBV2 and TRBJ2-3; maybe TRBD2 (6 bases). The CDR3 totals 14 residues. The V and J ends lost 4 bases and 0 bases respectively, with 8 bases between them. CDR1 SNHLY and CDR2 FYNNEI come from the germline V gene.

Concerning this clone itself: Germline is not matched at one junction end, which may reflect a read error. The J gene is TRBJ2-7, the V gene TRBV11-3; possibly TRBD1 for D (7 bases). CDR1 is SGHNT, CDR2 YENEEA, per germline. The CDR3 runs to 15 residues. In DNA form, the CDR3 reads TGCGCCAGCAGCCAGGGGGGCAGGGGGTCCTACGAGCAGTACTTC. This gives the protein CASSQGGRGSYEQYF.

The gene calls are TRBV11-3 and TRBJ1-3; 7 positions match TRBD1. Germline values: CDR1 SGHNT, CDR2 YENEEA. CDR3 length: 15 amino acids. V was clipped by 4 bases and J by 0 bases; unmatched bases: 3. The CDR3: CASSWGDSSGNTIYF. The CDR3 coding sequence is TGTGCCAGCAGCTGGGGGGACAGCTCTGGAAACACCATATATTTT.

This sequence joins TRBV6-5 and TRBJ1-6; D may be TRBD1 (6 bases). Germline lookup yields CDR1 MNHEY and CDR2 SVGAGI. The V gene lost 6 bases and the J gene lost 9 bases, with 15 bases spanning the gap. CDR3 length equals 14 residues. CDR3 protein: CASSFGQRGSPLHF. In DNA, the CDR3 is TGTGCCAGCAGCTTCGGACAGAGGGGTTCACCCCTCCACTTT.